The 4 T cell receptor beta chains listed next were all sequenced from one sample in a study of control samples from healthy donors and cancer patients. The table came from immunoSEQ multiplex PCR; TCRdb's copy has only in-frame clones and leaves some out. The sample contains around 59,000 clones, more than 85% of which appear only once. The sequenced sample was PBMCs. The receptors were gathered from a man aged 35 to 55 with colorectal cancer.

CDR3 region: CASNGDSINSPLHF. The CDR3 DNA follows: TGTGCCAGCAATGGGGACAGTATTAATTCACCCCTCCACTTT. The V call is TRBV28, the J call TRBJ1-6, with TRBD1 identical over 7 bases. Germline values: CDR1 MDHEN, CDR2 SYDVKM. Trimming removed 7 bases from V and 6 bases from J; junction bases left unmatched: 6. This CDR3 has 14 residues.

This clone occurred once. This chain links TRBV12-3 or TRBV12-4 with TRBJ2-5; D gene ambiguous. V lost 5 bases, J lost 1 base, and 8 bases lay in between. This CDR3 spans 13 amino acids. In nucleotides, the CDR3 is TGTGCCAGCAGTCTTAGCACCCAAGAGACCCAGTACTTC. Translation gives CASSLSTQETQYF.

The chain couples TRBV5-1 to TRBJ2-1; D not certain. The CDR3 consists of 11 residues. The germline V gene encodes CDR1 SGHRS and CDR2 YFSETQ. V dropped 1 base and J dropped 10 bases, with 6 bases sitting between them. The CDR3 protein is CASSLIGEQFF. The CDR3 bases are TGCGCCAGCAGCTTGATCGGGGAGCAGTTCTTC.

This sequence joins TRBV2 and TRBJ2-3; either TRBD1 or TRBD2 may fit D (5 bases each). CDR1 and CDR2 (germline): SNHLY, FYNNEI. The CDR3 runs 13 residues. The V gene lost 10 bases and the J gene lost 0 bases, with 11 bases spanning the gap. CDR3 bases: TGTGCCACAACCCGGGACAGCACAGATACGCAGTATTTT. Translation: CATTRDSTDTQYF.